This TCR beta chain is from a study of blood T cell repertoires in COVID-19. Study context: Acute-phase and convalescent COVID-19 samples originated in the United States, Italy and Spain. Sample material is recorded as cDNA or gDNA derived from T cells, B-cell-depleted T cells, or PBMCs.

The V gene's germline CDR1 is SGHAT and CDR2 FQNNGV. V gave up 5 bases and J gave up 5 bases; unmatched junction bases: 18. The CDR3 covers 17 residues. Data came from immunoSEQ multiplex PCR; TCRdb stores just in-frame clones and leaves some out. Of some 180,000 clones in the sample, around 91% were seen once. The chain carries TRBV11-2 and TRBJ2-7, with TRBD2 matching 7 bases. The source material was peripheral blood. The receptor comes from a middle-aged man with acute or convalescent COVID-19. The CDR3 sequence: CASSPRLSGLVFHEQYF. The CDR3 DNA follows: TGTGCCAGCAGCCCCCGCTTATCCGGACTAGTCTTTCACGAGCAGTACTTC.